The next 27 T cell receptor beta chains were all read from a single sample in a study of T cell repertoires in cytomegalovirus infection. MiXCR was run by TCRdb on the reads, yielding one entry per CDR3 protein. The sample has fewer than 300,000 distinct CDR3 sequences; about 25% are singletons. The sequencing sample was made of PBMCs. All receptors derive from a human donor in good health (CMV status not recorded). Some clones in this sample may be carry-over from other donors' samples.

V usage is TRBV20-1 and J usage is TRBJ2-7; TRBD2 aligns across 11 bases. The V segment lost 8 bases and the J segment 0 bases; nucleotides outside the gene matches: 9. The CDR3 is made up of 15 amino acids. CDR1 is DFQATT and CDR2 is SNEGSKA in the germline V gene (reference sequence). The CDR3 DNA is TGCAGTCCCGGGGTAGCGGGAGGGAGCTCCTACGAGCAGTACTTC. Translated, it gives CSPGVAGGSSYEQYF.

This chain joins TRBV3-1 and TRBJ2-2, with a possible D match to TRBD2 (6 bases). Germline lookup yields CDR1 LGHDT and CDR2 YNNKEL (reference sequence). The CDR3 is 16 amino acids. Between the trimmed V and J ends, which lost 0 bases and 7 bases, there was a span of 15 bases. DNA for the CDR3: TGTGCCAGCAGCCAAGATAAGGAGGGGTTCGTCGGGGAGCTGTTTTTT. It encodes CASSQDKEGFVGELFF.

This clonotype was found once. This sequence may be a read error, since a much larger clone differs from it by one base. The chain carries TRBV6-6 and TRBJ2-3; 10 nucleotides line up with TRBD2. Trimming cost V 2 bases and J 4 bases; bases outside gene matches: 15. Germline values: CDR1 MNHNY, CDR2 SVGAGI (reference sequence). The CDR3 runs 19 residues. The CDR3 here is CASSYPGVRSGRVADTQYF. DNA for the CDR3: TGTGCCAGCAGTTACCCCGGGGTTCGGAGCGGGAGGGTAGCAGATACGCAGTATTTT.

This clonotype was counted between two and nine times. The chain combines TRBV28 with TRBJ2-7; D gene uncertain. The CDR3 has 13 residues. The V end was cut by 8 bases, the J end by 2 bases, with 13 bases between. Germline V gene lookup returns CDR1 MDHEN and CDR2 SYDVKM. Written as DNA, the CDR3 is TGTGCCAGCGACCCCGGAGATCCCTACGAGCAGTACTTC. Translated, it gives CASDPGDPYEQYF.

This clonotype was seen many times. The V and J genes are TRBV7-9 and TRBJ2-3, with D tentatively TRBD2 (5 bases). The CDR3 sequence is 16 residues long. Germline V CDR1 and CDR2: SEHNR, FQNEAQ (reference sequence). V lost 3 bases to trimming and J lost 5 bases, with 18 bases between them. This CDR3 is CASSFRGEGLGDTQYF. The CDR3 DNA sequence: TGTGCCAGCAGCTTCCGGGGTGAGGGTTTAGGAGATACGCAGTATTTT.

This clonotype came up many times. This chain uses TRBV7-2 with TRBJ2-7, with 9 positions matching TRBD2. CDR1 is SGHTA and CDR2 is FQGNSA in the germline V gene. The length of the CDR3 is 17 residues. Trimming removed 4 bases from V and 1 base from J; junction bases left unmatched: 11. The CDR3 DNA is TGTGCCAGCAGCTCCGCAGGTTGGCGGGAGGGATCCTACGAGCAGTACTTC. This translates into CASSSAGWREGSYEQYF.

This clonotype appeared a few times. The rearrangement uses TRBV7-9 and TRBJ2-2; D is uncertain. In germline, CDR1 is SEHNR, CDR2 FQNEAQ (reference sequence). V was trimmed by 5 bases and J by 4 bases, leaving 11 bases between them. This CDR3 spans 14 amino acids. The CDR3 protein is CASSASSLTGELFF. The CDR3 bases are TGTGCCAGCAGCGCCTCCAGTCTCACCGGGGAGCTGTTTTTT.

This clonotype was counted ten times or more. The chain is built from TRBV7-2 and TRBJ2-1; 8 bases map to TRBD2. Germline-derived CDR1 and CDR2 are SGHTA and FQGNSA. The CDR3 length is 15 residues. The junction had 13 bases not matched to a gene; V was cut back by 5 bases and J by 10 bases. The CDR3 DNA reads as TGTGCCAGCAGCCCCCAAGCGGGAGTCGGCATGGAGCAGTTCTTC. Encoded protein: CASSPQAGVGMEQFF.

The chain links TRBV30 to TRBJ2-7; TRBD1 agrees at 9 bases. J was trimmed by 2 bases and V by 0 bases; bases with no gene match: 5. The CDR3 is 15 residues long. Germline V gene data show CDR1 as GTSNPN and CDR2 as SVGIG (reference sequence). This CDR3 reads CAWSVLGTGPYEQYF. CDR3 nucleotides: TGTGCCTGGAGTGTACTTGGGACAGGGCCCTACGAGCAGTACTTC.

This chain joins TRBV5-1 and TRBJ1-2, with 7 bases fitting TRBD1. This CDR3 has 15 residues. The germline CDR1 and CDR2 sequences are SGHRS and YFSETQ. Germline trimming cut 3 bases from V and 3 bases from J; bases unmatched to any gene: 8. CDR3 nucleotide sequence: TGCGCCAGCAGCTGGTCGGGCCAGGGGGACTATGGCTACACCTTC. Amino acids: CASSWSGQGDYGYTF. The complete variable domain, with remaining parts taken from reference TRBV5-1 and TRBJ1-2, reads KAGVTQTPRYLIKTRGQQVTLSCSPISGHRSVSWYQQTPGQGLQFLFEYFSETQRNKGNFPGRFSGRQFSNSRSEMNVSTLELGDSALYLCASSWSGQGDYGYTFGSGTRLTVV.

A few counts support this clonotype. The V gene is TRBV6-2 or TRBV6-3, the J gene TRBJ2-1; 10 bases match TRBD2. The CDR3 covers 16 residues. Germline V gene lookup returns CDR1 MNHEY and CDR2 SVGEGT. The junction had 8 bases not matched to a gene; V was cut back by 5 bases and J by 4 bases. CDR3 sequence (DNA): TGTGCCAGCAGTCGGACTAGCGGAATGGGGTACAATGAGCAGTTCTTC. As protein: CASSRTSGMGYNEQFF.

In its sample, this clonotype was seen a few times. The chain has TRBV10-2 and TRBJ1-6, with a possible D match to TRBD1 (6 bases). Germline CDR1 is WSHSY and CDR2 is SAAADI. This CDR3 comprises 14 residues. V gave up 3 bases and J gave up 7 bases, with 10 bases separating them. CDR3 region: CASSEGGLNSPLHF. The DNA of the CDR3 is TGCGCCAGCAGTGAAGGGGGGCTCAATTCACCCCTCCACTTT.

Ten or more counts support this clonotype. This chain uses TRBV28 with TRBJ1-2, with 8 bases fitting TRBD1. The CDR3 has 15 amino acids. The trim removed 3 bases at V and 6 bases at J, leaving 9 bases unmatched. From germline, CDR1 is MDHEN and CDR2 SYDVKM. The CDR3 DNA reads as TGTGCCAGCAGTTTTTTTCTCACAGGGGGGGATGGCTACACCTTC. Its protein product is CASSFFLTGGDGYTF.

There are a few counts of this clonotype. This rearrangement joins TRBV4-1 to TRBJ2-1, with 9 bases matching TRBD1. Trimming removed 4 bases from V and 6 bases from J; junction bases left unmatched: 10. Germline CDR1 MGHRA, CDR2 YSYEKL. This CDR3 is 16 amino acids long. The CDR3 coding sequence is TGCGCCAGCAGCCCAATCCAAACAGGGGGCTTCAATGAGCAGTTCTTC. Translation: CASSPIQTGGFNEQFF.

V usage is TRBV28 and J usage is TRBJ2-5, with TRBD1 identical over 7 bases. After removal of 5 bases from V and 0 bases from J, the junction contained 6 bases not matched to a gene. Germline CDR1 is MDHEN and CDR2 is SYDVKM. This CDR3 comprises 15 residues. CDR3 region: CASSPGGRYQETQYF. The CDR3 DNA reads as TGTGCCAGCAGTCCAGGGGGTCGGTACCAAGAGACCCAGTACTTC.

At least ten counts were recorded for this clonotype. The chain couples TRBV7-8 to TRBJ1-5, with D perhaps TRBD1 (6 bases). The CDR3 loop spans 15 amino acids. The V end was cut by 5 bases, the J end by 4 bases, with 15 bases between. The germline V gene encodes CDR1 SGHVS and CDR2 FQNEAQ. In DNA form, the CDR3 reads TGTGCCAGCAGCCTGATGACAGGCACGAATCAGCCCCAGCATTTT. Its translation is CASSLMTGTNQPQHF. The complete variable domain, with remaining parts taken from reference TRBV7-8 and TRBJ1-5, reads GAGVSQSPRYKVAKRGQDVALRCDPISGHVSLFWYQQALGQGPEFLTYFQNEAQLDKSGLPSDRFFAERPEGSVSTLKIQRTQQEDSAVYLCASSLMTGTNQPQHFGDGTRLSIL.

The J gene is TRBJ2-5, the V gene TRBV6-4, with a weak D call TRBD1 (6 bases). This CDR3 has 13 amino acids. CDR1 MRHNA and CDR2 SNTAGT come from the germline V gene. With 3 bases removed from V and 7 bases from J, the gap between germline ends came to 12 bases. CDR3 in DNA: TGTGCCAGCAGTGAGGGCAGGGGTACGACCCAGTACTTC. Protein: CASSEGRGTTQYF.

This clonotype was detected only a few times. This sequence joins TRBV6-1 and TRBJ1-5; D gene unclear. The CDR3 has 15 amino acids. Germline CDR1 is MNHNS and CDR2 is SASEGT. V lost 0 bases to trimming and J lost 3 bases, with 9 bases between them. CDR3: CASSEAATFNQPQHF. The CDR3 DNA reads TGTGCCAGCAGTGAAGCCGCCACATTCAATCAGCCCCAGCATTTT.

This clonotype was seen more than once but under ten times. The chain couples TRBV6-1 to TRBJ1-2; 7 bases line up with TRBD1. The CDR3 is made up of 14 amino acids. J gave up 5 bases and V 5 bases, and 8 bases lay outside the gene matches. Germline CDR1 and CDR2: MNHNS and SASEGT. CDR3 protein: CASSRAGQDYGYTF. The CDR3 DNA follows: TGTGCCAGCAGTCGAGCCGGACAGGATTATGGCTACACCTTC.

This chain links TRBV28 with TRBJ2-1; D ambiguous. V lost 9 bases to trimming and J lost 1 base, with 7 bases between them. CDR3 size: 12 residues. In germline, CDR1 is MDHEN, CDR2 SYDVKM. CDR3 sequence: CASSRSYNEQFF. The CDR3 nucleotides read TGTGCCAGTTCACGGTCCTACAATGAGCAGTTCTTC.

V and J are TRBV20-1 and TRBJ2-4, with 10 bases fitting TRBD2. The CDR3 has 15 residues. The J segment lost 0 bases and the V segment lost 5 bases, leaving 4 bases of the junction unmatched. The germline gives CDR1 DFQATT, CDR2 SNEGSKA (reference sequence). The CDR3 protein is CSAETSGVAKNIQYF. In DNA form, the CDR3 reads TGCAGTGCTGAAACTAGCGGGGTAGCCAAAAACATTCAGTACTTC.

This sequence joins TRBV6-2 or TRBV6-3 and TRBJ1-5, with unresolved D. The CDR3 extends over 15 amino acids. CDR1 and CDR2 from the germline V gene are MNHEY and SVGEGT. Between the trimmed V and J ends, which lost 7 bases and 4 bases, there was a span of 17 bases. CDR3 bases: TGTGCCAGCAAGTGGCAGGACCTGGGGAATCAGCCCCAGCATTTT. This codes for CASKWQDLGNQPQHF.

CDR3 bases: TGTGCCACCGATTTATTGGGGGATAGCAATCAGCCCCAGCATTTT. Translated, it gives CATDLLGDSNQPQHF. The V call is TRBV28, the J call TRBJ1-5; TRBD1 is a possible D gene (5 bases). The CDR3 spans 15 residues. The V gene's germline CDR1 is MDHEN and CDR2 SYDVKM. V lost 10 bases and J 0 bases, leaving 16 bases between the germline ends.

This chain connects TRBV7-2 to TRBJ2-3; D call uncertain. Germline V lookup: CDR1 SGHTA, CDR2 FQGNSA. This CDR3 is built from 13 residues. V lost 6 bases and J 4 bases, leaving 11 bases between the germline ends. The CDR3 loop is CASRDRVSDTQYF. Written as DNA, the CDR3 is TGTGCCAGCAGGGACCGCGTGTCAGATACGCAGTATTTT.

The rearrangement uses TRBV24-1 and TRBJ2-5; TRBD1 agrees at 11 bases. V lost 3 bases, J lost 4 bases, and 3 bases stayed unmatched. The CDR3 has 15 residues. In germline, CDR1 is KGHDR, CDR2 SFDVKD. CDR3 DNA: TGTGCCACCAGTGATGCTGGGACAGGGGGAGAGACCCAGTACTTC. Translating gives CATSDAGTGGETQYF.

This clonotype was seen a few times. This rearrangement joins TRBV7-2 to TRBJ2-7; TRBD1 aligns across 7 bases. CDR3 length equals 16 residues. Germline V gene lookup returns CDR1 SGHTA and CDR2 FQGNSA. Losses at the gene ends were 5 bases for V and 1 base for J; bases not matched to a gene: 11. CDR3 sequence: CASSPTSGTVSYEQYF. The CDR3 DNA sequence: TGTGCCAGCAGCCCCACCTCCGGGACAGTGTCCTACGAGCAGTACTTC.

This clonotype appeared a few times. The chain employs TRBV29-1 and TRBJ2-3; a weak D match, TRBD2 (7 bases). This CDR3 is built from 15 residues. Germline V gene data show CDR1 as SQVTM and CDR2 as ANQGSEA. V was shortened by 8 bases and J by 2 bases, with 20 bases between the two germline ends. The CDR3 protein is CSIVGGPAPTDTQYF. CDR3 sequence (DNA): TGCAGCATCGTGGGGGGGCCCGCTCCCACAGATACGCAGTATTTT.